A single sample gave rise to the 18 T cell receptor beta chains below, sequenced in a study of cytomegalovirus exposure and HLA in healthy donors (dated by TCRdb to between 2016 and 2019). Library prep was done by the immunoSEQ multiplex PCR assay. The multiplex PCR relied on a mix of 60 forward primers for TCR Vbeta segments and 13 reverse primers for TCR Jbeta segments. As stored in TCRdb, this immuneACCESS dataset retains in-frame rearrangements with V and J assigned. A fraction of the clones does not appear; measured against another copy, unresolved V genes explain less than half of the discrepancy, and the remainder lacks a known reason. This sample is represented by 130,000 or so clones; around 77% of them were singletons. The leading ten clones occupy 0.94% of the sample. What was sequenced was PBMCs. These receptors were obtained from a woman aged 55-70 years in good health and CMV-seronegative.

For the CDR3, the DNA is TGTGCCAGCAGCTCGGGTCTGAGGAATCAGCCCCAGCATTTT. Its translation is CASSSGLRNQPQHF. The rearrangement joins TRBV7-9 to TRBJ1-5; D unresolved. Germline V gene sequence: CDR1 SEHNR, CDR2 FQNEAQ (reference sequence). The CDR3 runs to 14 residues. V was trimmed by 4 bases and J by 4 bases, leaving 11 bases between them.

The chain is built from TRBV5-5 and TRBJ1-4; the match to TRBD1 covers 10 bases. The CDR3 totals 17 residues. Trimming removed 4 bases from V and 4 bases from J; junction bases left unmatched: 10. Germline CDR1 SGHKS, CDR2 YYEKEE (reference sequence). CDR3 in amino acids: CASSLGTGASGNEKLFF. The CDR3 region has the DNA TGTGCCAGCAGCCTTGGGACAGGGGCGTCCGGTAATGAAAAACTGTTTTTT.

The genes are TRBV4-1 and TRBJ1-5, with 9 bases that match TRBD1. After removal of 4 bases from V and 8 bases from J, the junction contained 9 bases not matched to a gene. Germline V gene lookup returns CDR1 MGHRA and CDR2 YSYEKL. This CDR3 comprises 15 residues. The CDR3 reads CASSLVRDREKPQHF. In nucleotides, the CDR3 is TGCGCCAGCAGCCTCGTCCGGGACAGGGAAAAGCCCCAGCATTTT.

The chain combines TRBV30 with TRBJ2-7; D remains unclear. Deletions cut 3 bases from V and 0 bases from J, with 12 bases between. The CDR3 has 14 residues. Germline values: CDR1 GTSNPN, CDR2 SVGIG (reference sequence). CDR3 sequence: CAWSRGPDSYEQYF. Here the CDR3 DNA reads TGTGCCTGGAGCAGAGGCCCGGACTCCTACGAGCAGTACTTC. The full variable domain, rest sourced from reference TRBV30 and TRBJ2-7, is SQTIHQWPATLVQPVGSPLSLECTVEGTSNPNLYWYRQAAGRGLQLLFYSVGIGQISSEVPQNLSASRPQDRQFILSSKKLLLSDSGFYLCAWSRGPDSYEQYFGPGTRLTVT.

The V call is TRBV5-1, the J call TRBJ2-1; D gene unclear. V was cut by 4 bases and J by 0 bases, with 14 bases left in between. This CDR3 spans 16 amino acids. Germline CDR1 and CDR2: SGHRS and YFSETQ. Written as DNA, the CDR3 is TGCGCCAGCAGCCCCTTTTCAGGCAGCTCCTACAATGAGCAGTTCTTC. As protein: CASSPFSGSSYNEQFF.

This clone appeared a few times. The chain combines TRBV7-9 with TRBJ1-6; TRBD1 aligns across 7 bases. Trimming at V came to 2 bases and at J to 7 bases, leaving 5 bases not matched to a gene. The V gene's germline CDR1 is SEHNR and CDR2 FQNEAQ (reference sequence). This CDR3 region has 15 residues. The DNA of the CDR3 is TGTGCCAGCAGCTTATGGGACAGACCAAATTCACCCCTCCACTTT. Translated: CASSLWDRPNSPLHF.

CDR3 sequence: CASSPGTPNEKLFF. CDR3 DNA sequence: TGTGCCAGCTCACCAGGGACTCCTAATGAAAAACTGTTTTTT. This sequence joins TRBV18 and TRBJ1-4; the D gene is possibly TRBD1 (5 bases). The CDR3 covers 14 residues. Germline V lookup: CDR1 KGHSH, CDR2 LQKENI. V was pared by 2 bases and J by 3 bases, with 7 bases between. Looking up the rest from reference TRBV18 and TRBJ1-4 gives the full variable domain: NAGVMQNPRHLVRRRGQEARLRCSPMKGHSHVYWYRQLPEEGLKFMVYLQKENIIDESGMPKERFSAEFPKEGPSILRIQQVVRGDSAAYFCASSPGTPNEKLFFGSGTQLSVL.

The chain carries TRBV27 and TRBJ1-2; maybe TRBD1 (6 bases). The CDR3 runs to 15 residues. The germline CDR1 and CDR2 sequences are MNHEY and SMNVEV (reference sequence). Trimming left V 5 bases short and J 6 bases short, with 19 bases between. The CDR3 nucleotides read TGTGCCAGCAGTCCTCCCTCGGGGGGCGCGAATGGCTACACCTTC. Translating gives CASSPPSGGANGYTF.

This clone came up once. The chain links TRBV19 to TRBJ2-6; a possible D gene is TRBD2 (5 bases). V lost 11 bases and J 0 bases, leaving 14 bases between the germline ends. CDR3 length: 15 amino acids. The germline V gene encodes CDR1 LNHDA and CDR2 SQIVND (reference sequence). In DNA form, the CDR3 reads TGTGCCTCGAGGGCAGGCTCCTCTGGGGCCAACGTCCTGACTTTC. Encoded protein: CASRAGSSGANVLTF. Drawing the rest from reference TRBV19 and TRBJ2-6, the complete variable domain is DGGITQSPKYLFRKEGQNVTLSCEQNLNHDAMYWYRQDPGQGLRLIYYSQIVNDFQKGDIAEGYSVSREKKESFPLTVTSAQKNPTAFYLCASRAGSSGANVLTFGAGSRLTVL.

The DNA of the CDR3 is TGTGCCAGCTCACCGCGACTAGCGGGGACACCCACAGATACGCAGTATTTT. It yields the protein CASSPRLAGTPTDTQYF. The chain links TRBV18 to TRBJ2-3; 11 bases line up with TRBD2. This CDR3 comprises 17 residues. V lost 3 bases and J lost 2; bases outside the gene matches: 7. The germline gives CDR1 KGHSH, CDR2 LQKENI.

This clone was observed once. V is TRBV5-1 and J is TRBJ2-1; TRBD2 matches 8 bases. The CDR3 has 17 amino acids. Germline assignment: CDR1 SGHRS and CDR2 YFSETQ. V gave up 5 bases and J gave up 0 bases; unmatched junction bases: 10. The CDR3 nucleotides read TGCGCCAGCAGGTCCACTAGCGGAGGGGGCTCCTACAATGAGCAGTTCTTC. Encoded protein: CASRSTSGGGSYNEQFF. Together with reference TRBV5-1 and TRBJ2-1, the CDR3 gives the full variable domain: KAGVTQTPRYLIKTRGQQVTLSCSPISGHRSVSWYQQTPGQGLQFLFEYFSETQRNKGNFPGRFSGRQFSNSRSEMNVSTLELGDSALYLCASRSTSGGGSYNEQFFGPGTRLTVL.

V usage is TRBV18 and J usage is TRBJ2-1; tentative D call: TRBD1 (5 bases). The V gene's germline CDR1 is KGHSH and CDR2 LQKENI. V was shortened by 10 bases and J by 8 bases, with 18 bases between the two germline ends. The CDR3 totals 13 residues. The CDR3 is CATKTRGFDEQFF. The CDR3 bases are TGTGCCACCAAGACAAGGGGTTTCGATGAGCAGTTCTTC.

The chain combines TRBV5-1 with TRBJ2-3, with D tentatively TRBD1 (5 bases). The CDR3 totals 16 residues. Trimming pared 0 bases from V and 3 bases from J, leaving 14 bases between. Germline values: CDR1 SGHRS, CDR2 YFSETQ. CDR3 sequence reads: CASSLGQFPTTDTQYF. The CDR3 nucleotides are TGCGCCAGCAGCTTGGGACAGTTCCCCACGACAGATACGCAGTATTTT. The full variable domain, with the rest looked up from reference TRBV5-1 and TRBJ2-3, is KAGVTQTPRYLIKTRGQQVTLSCSPISGHRSVSWYQQTPGQGLQFLFEYFSETQRNKGNFPGRFSGRQFSNSRSEMNVSTLELGDSALYLCASSLGQFPTTDTQYFGPGTRLTVL.

The chain is built from TRBV5-1 and TRBJ2-2, with D uncertain. CDR1 and CDR2 (germline): SGHRS, YFSETQ. The CDR3 covers 13 residues. V shed 4 bases and J shed 4 bases, with 8 bases lying between them. In DNA form, the CDR3 reads TGCGCCAGCAGCGGGCAGACCACCGGGGAGCTGTTTTTT. Translation gives CASSGQTTGELFF.

The chain recombines TRBV5-1 with TRBJ2-3; 12 bases map to TRBD2. J lost 7 bases, V lost 0 bases, and 9 bases had no gene match. There are 17 residues in the CDR3. CDR1 is SGHRS and CDR2 is YFSETQ in the germline V gene. In nucleotides, the CDR3 is TGCGCCAGCAGCTTGGATGTTTCTAGCGGGGGGGATTATACGCAGTATTTT. Its translation is CASSLDVSSGGDYTQYF.

The chain employs TRBV28 and TRBJ2-5; D is ambiguous. The CDR3 contains 12 residues. Germline assignment: CDR1 MDHEN and CDR2 SYDVKM. The ends were cut back, 3 bases at V and 4 bases at J, with 6 bases in the middle. CDR3 bases: TGTGCCAGCAGTTTCCTACGAGAGACCCAGTACTTC. Amino acid sequence: CASSFLRETQYF.

The V and J genes are TRBV7-9 and TRBJ2-7; D is possibly TRBD1 (6 bases). The CDR3 has 14 residues. The V gene lost 2 bases and the J gene lost 2 bases, with 10 bases spanning the gap. CDR1 and CDR2 (germline): SEHNR, FQNEAQ (reference sequence). CDR3 region: CASSLQGRTYEQYF. CDR3 DNA sequence: TGTGCCAGCAGCTTACAGGGGAGAACCTACGAGCAGTACTTC.

This sequence joins TRBV28 and TRBJ1-1; D is unresolved. Germline V gene sequence: CDR1 MDHEN, CDR2 SYDVKM. CDR3 length: 11 residues. The ends were cut back, 7 bases at V and 1 base at J, with 4 bases in the middle. CDR3 residues: CASTGNTEAFF. For the CDR3, the DNA is TGTGCCAGCACGGGGAACACTGAAGCTTTCTTT.